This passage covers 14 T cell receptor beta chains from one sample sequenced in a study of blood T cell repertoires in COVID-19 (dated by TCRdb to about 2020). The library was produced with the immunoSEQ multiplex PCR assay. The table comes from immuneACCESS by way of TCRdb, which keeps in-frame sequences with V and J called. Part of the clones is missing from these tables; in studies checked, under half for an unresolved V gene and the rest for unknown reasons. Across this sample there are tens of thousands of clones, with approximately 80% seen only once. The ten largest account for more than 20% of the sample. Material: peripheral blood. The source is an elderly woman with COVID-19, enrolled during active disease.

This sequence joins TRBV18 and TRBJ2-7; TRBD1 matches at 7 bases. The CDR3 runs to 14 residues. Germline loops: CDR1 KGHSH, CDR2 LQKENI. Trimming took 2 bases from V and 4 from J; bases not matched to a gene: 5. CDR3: CASSPGTGEYEQYF. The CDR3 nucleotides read TGTGCCAGCTCACCAGGCACAGGGGAGTACGAGCAGTACTTC.

DNA of the CDR3: TGTGCCAGCAGCCAAAACGAGGTTAGCAATCAGCCCCAGCATTTT. This encodes CASSQNEVSNQPQHF. The chain joins TRBV4-2 to TRBJ1-5; D not resolved. Germline CDR1 LGHNA, CDR2 YNFKEQ. Trimming took 2 bases from V and 0 from J, leaving 8 bases between them. This CDR3 region has 15 residues.

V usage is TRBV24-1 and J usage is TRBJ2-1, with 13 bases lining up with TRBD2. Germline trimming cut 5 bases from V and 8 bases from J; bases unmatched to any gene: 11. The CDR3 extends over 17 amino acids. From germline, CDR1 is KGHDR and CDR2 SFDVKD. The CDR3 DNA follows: TGTGCCACCAGTGGGAGCCATTCACTAGCGGGAGGGGATGAGCAGTTCTTC. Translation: CATSGSHSLAGGDEQFF.

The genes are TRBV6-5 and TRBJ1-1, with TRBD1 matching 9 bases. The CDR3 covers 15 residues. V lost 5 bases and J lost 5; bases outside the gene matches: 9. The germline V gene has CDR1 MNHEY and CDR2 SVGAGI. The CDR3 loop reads CASSTTGGVRTEAFF. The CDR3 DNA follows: TGTGCCAGCAGTACGACAGGGGGAGTGCGGACTGAAGCTTTCTTT.

The CDR3 spells CASSRDRERTYSGNTIYF. DNA for the CDR3: TGTGCCAGCAGCAGGGACAGGGAAAGAACCTACTCTGGAAACACCATATATTTT. The rearrangement links TRBV21-1 to TRBJ1-3; TRBD1, the table's D call, was not compared with the DNA. TRBV21-1 is flagged as a pseudogene. The CDR3 has 18 amino acids.

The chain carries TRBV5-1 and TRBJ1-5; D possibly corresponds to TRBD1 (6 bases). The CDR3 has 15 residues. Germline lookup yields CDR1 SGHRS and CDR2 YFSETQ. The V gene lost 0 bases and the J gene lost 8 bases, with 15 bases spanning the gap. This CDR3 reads CASSLGGGQAEPQHF. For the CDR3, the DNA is TGCGCCAGCAGCTTGGGCGGGGGCCAGGCGGAGCCCCAGCATTTT.

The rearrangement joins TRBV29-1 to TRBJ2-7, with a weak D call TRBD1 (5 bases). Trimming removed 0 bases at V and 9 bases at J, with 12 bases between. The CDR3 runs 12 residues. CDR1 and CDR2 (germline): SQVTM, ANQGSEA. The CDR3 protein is CSVEEGRVGQYF. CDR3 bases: TGCAGCGTTGAAGAAGGCAGGGTAGGGCAGTACTTC.

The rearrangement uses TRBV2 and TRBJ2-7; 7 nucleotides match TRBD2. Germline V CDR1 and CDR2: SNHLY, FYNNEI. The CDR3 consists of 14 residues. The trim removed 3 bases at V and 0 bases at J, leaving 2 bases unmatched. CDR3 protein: CASSEAGDSYEQYF. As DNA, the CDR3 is TGTGCCAGCAGTGAGGCGGGGGACTCCTACGAGCAGTACTTC.

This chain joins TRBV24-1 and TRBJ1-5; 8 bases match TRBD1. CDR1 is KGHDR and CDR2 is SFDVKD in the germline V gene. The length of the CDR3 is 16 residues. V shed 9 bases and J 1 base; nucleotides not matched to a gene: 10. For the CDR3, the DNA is TGTGCCACCTCCTCTCAAGACAGGGGAAGCAATCAGCCCCAGCATTTT. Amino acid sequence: CATSSQDRGSNQPQHF.

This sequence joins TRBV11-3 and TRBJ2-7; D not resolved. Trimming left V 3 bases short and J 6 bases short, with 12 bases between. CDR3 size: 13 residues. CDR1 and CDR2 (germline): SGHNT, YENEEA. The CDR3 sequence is CASSFYPGGEQYF. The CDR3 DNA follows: TGTGCCAGCAGCTTCTACCCCGGCGGCGAGCAGTACTTC.

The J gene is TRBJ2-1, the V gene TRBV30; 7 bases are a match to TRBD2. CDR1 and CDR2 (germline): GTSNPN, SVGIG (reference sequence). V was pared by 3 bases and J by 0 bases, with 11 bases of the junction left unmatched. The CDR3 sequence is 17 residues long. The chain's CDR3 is CAWRRGSGSSSYNEQFF. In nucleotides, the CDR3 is TGTGCCTGGAGACGGGGTAGCGGGTCTAGCTCCTACAATGAGCAGTTCTTC.

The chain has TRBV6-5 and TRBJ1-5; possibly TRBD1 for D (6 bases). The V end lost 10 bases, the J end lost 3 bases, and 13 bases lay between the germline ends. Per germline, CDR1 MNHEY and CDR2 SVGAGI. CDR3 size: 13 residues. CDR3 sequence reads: CATRGGDNQPQHF. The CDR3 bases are TGTGCCACAAGGGGGGGGGACAATCAGCCCCAGCATTTT.

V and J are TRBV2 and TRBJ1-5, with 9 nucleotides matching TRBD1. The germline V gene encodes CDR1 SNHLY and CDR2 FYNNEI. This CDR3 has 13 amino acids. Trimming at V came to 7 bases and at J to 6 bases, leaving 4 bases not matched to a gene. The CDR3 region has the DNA TGTGCCAGCAAAGGGACAGGGAGTCAGCCCCAGCATTTT. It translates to CASKGTGSQPQHF.

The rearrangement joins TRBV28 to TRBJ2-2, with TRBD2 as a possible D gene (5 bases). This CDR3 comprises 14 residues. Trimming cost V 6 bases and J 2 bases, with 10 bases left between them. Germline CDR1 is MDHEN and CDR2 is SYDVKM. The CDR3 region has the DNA TGTGCCAGCAGGCCGAGCGGAAACACCGGGGAGCTGTTTTTT. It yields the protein CASRPSGNTGELFF.